Listed here are 29 T cell receptor beta chains from one sample, sequenced in a study of blood T cell repertoires in COVID-19. TCRdb keeps only in-frame clones here, not all; method: immunoSEQ multiplex PCR. Among around 87,000 clones, 77% were seen once, and the ten largest hold roughly 10%. The sequencing sample was made of peripheral blood. These receptors all come from a woman of 80 years or more with acute or convalescent COVID-19.

This clone was counted once. For the CDR3, the DNA is TGTGCCAGCAGTTCGGTACAGCAAGAGACCCAGTACTTC. Protein sequence: CASSSVQQETQYF. The rearrangement links TRBV27 to TRBJ2-5; D uncertain. V gave up 4 bases and J gave up 2 bases, with 8 bases separating them. Germline CDR1 reads MNHEY; CDR2 reads SMNVEV (reference sequence). This CDR3 is 13 amino acids long.

The V gene is TRBV5-4, the J gene TRBJ1-2; TRBD1 might be the D (6 bases). The CDR3 runs 14 residues. CDR1 SGHNT and CDR2 YYREEE come from the germline V gene (reference sequence). Trimming shortened V by 4 bases and J by 4 bases, and 14 bases separated the two germline ends. The CDR3 is CASSLDRSSYGYTF. CDR3 coding DNA: TGTGCCAGCAGCCTAGACAGGTCCTCCTATGGCTACACCTTC.

The V gene is TRBV11-3, the J gene TRBJ2-2; tentative D call: TRBD1 (5 bases). From germline, CDR1 is SGHNT and CDR2 YENEEA. The V gene lost 3 bases and the J gene lost 6 bases, with 8 bases spanning the gap. The CDR3 covers 13 residues. Here the CDR3 DNA reads TGTGCCAGCAGCTTCCCAGGGTCCGGGGAGCTGTTTTTT. Translation: CASSFPGSGELFF. Drawing the rest from reference TRBV11-3 and TRBJ2-2, the complete variable domain is EAGVVQSPRYKIIEKKQPVAFWCNPISGHNTLYWYLQNLGQGPELLIRYENEEAVDDSQLPKDRFSAERLKGVDSTLKIQPAELGDSAVYLCASSFPGSGELFFGEGSRLTVL.

The chain has TRBV5-1 and TRBJ2-7, with D possibly being TRBD1 (6 bases). The germline V gene has CDR1 SGHRS and CDR2 YFSETQ. Trimming shortened V by 4 bases and J by 4 bases, and 18 bases separated the two germline ends. The CDR3 contains 15 residues. Written as DNA, the CDR3 is TGCGCCAGCAGCGTTACACTGGGGGCACGATACGAGCAGTACTTC. Encoded protein: CASSVTLGARYEQYF.

This clone was observed a single time. This chain joins TRBV6-2 or TRBV6-3 and TRBJ1-5; possibly TRBD1 for D (5 bases). The CDR3 extends over 12 amino acids. The V end lost 4 bases, the J end lost 9 bases, and 10 bases lay between the germline ends. The germline V gene encodes CDR1 MNHEY and CDR2 SVGEGT. This CDR3 reads CASSFWGRPQHF. In DNA form, the CDR3 reads TGTGCCAGCAGTTTCTGGGGCAGGCCCCAGCATTTT.

This sequence joins TRBV7-8 and TRBJ1-5; D not certain. Germline CDR1 reads SGHVS; CDR2 reads FQNEAQ. The CDR3 has 16 amino acids. Between the trimmed V and J ends, which lost 3 bases and 3 bases, there was a span of 15 bases. The CDR3 protein is CASSLDLPGDNQPQHF. The CDR3 bases are TGTGCCAGCAGCTTGGATTTACCCGGGGACAATCAGCCCCAGCATTTT. The complete variable domain, with remaining parts taken from reference TRBV7-8 and TRBJ1-5, reads GAGVSQSPRYKVAKRGQDVALRCDPISGHVSLFWYQQALGQGPEFLTYFQNEAQLDKSGLPSDRFFAERPEGSVSTLKIQRTQQEDSAVYLCASSLDLPGDNQPQHFGDGTRLSIL.

This clone was observed a few times. V usage is TRBV28 and J usage is TRBJ2-7, with D possibly matching TRBD1 (6 bases). This CDR3 contains 15 residues. Trimming stripped 3 bases from V and 6 bases from J, with 18 bases between. The germline gives CDR1 MDHEN, CDR2 SYDVKM. In nucleotides, the CDR3 is TGTGCCAGCAGTTTGGGCCTAGAGGAAGGGGGCGAGCAGTACTTC. Translated: CASSLGLEEGGEQYF.

CDR3 region: CASSERLAGFYEQYF. The CDR3 DNA is TGTGCCAGCAGTGAACGTCTAGCGGGGTTCTACGAGCAGTACTTC. The chain recombines TRBV2 with TRBJ2-7; 9 positions match TRBD2. Trimming removed 2 bases from V and 3 bases from J; junction bases left unmatched: 5. Germline V lookup: CDR1 SNHLY, CDR2 FYNNEI. The CDR3 extends over 15 amino acids.

This chain joins TRBV9 and TRBJ2-2; D perhaps matches TRBD2 (6 bases). V lost 0 bases to trimming and J lost 6 bases, with 9 bases between them. From germline, CDR1 is SGDLS and CDR2 YYNGEE. This CDR3 comprises 14 residues. CDR3 sequence: CASSVGGGSGELFF. Here the CDR3 DNA reads TGTGCCAGCAGCGTAGGTGGGGGGTCCGGGGAGCTGTTTTTT.

This chain connects TRBV30 to TRBJ1-2, with 8 positions matching TRBD1. There are 16 residues in the CDR3. Germline V gene data show CDR1 as GTSNPN and CDR2 as SVGIG (reference sequence). Trimming cost V 0 bases and J 4 bases; bases outside gene matches: 10. CDR3 in DNA: TGTGCCTGGAGTGTCTCAGGGGGCAGCAGAATCTATGGCTACACCTTC. Translation gives CAWSVSGGSRIYGYTF.

The genes are TRBV5-1 and TRBJ1-6, with D hard to call. The V and J ends lost 0 bases and 5 bases respectively, with 9 bases between them. Germline V gives CDR1 SGHRS, CDR2 YFSETQ. The CDR3 covers 15 residues. CDR3 sequence: CASSLAGQDNSPLHF. DNA for the CDR3: TGCGCCAGCAGCTTGGCCGGCCAGGATAATTCACCCCTCCACTTT.

This sequence joins TRBV5-1 and TRBJ2-1; no definite D call. Trimming shortened V by 0 bases and J by 5 bases, and 6 bases separated the two germline ends. Germline V gene data show CDR1 as SGHRS and CDR2 as YFSETQ. The CDR3 sequence is 13 residues long. CDR3 in amino acids: CASSLALNNEQFF. The CDR3 region has the DNA TGCGCCAGCAGCTTGGCCCTTAACAATGAGCAGTTCTTC.

This clone has only a few counts. The V gene is TRBV27, the J gene TRBJ2-5; TRBD2 aligns across 8 bases. J lost 1 base, V lost 2 bases, and 9 bases had no gene match. CDR3 length equals 17 residues. Per germline, CDR1 MNHEY and CDR2 SMNVEV (reference sequence). The CDR3 here is CASSLRGSSGAQETQYF. The CDR3 bases are TGTGCCAGCAGTTTAAGAGGAAGTAGCGGGGCCCAAGAGACCCAGTACTTC.

The rearrangement links TRBV30 to TRBJ2-3; D is unresolved. This CDR3 has 12 amino acids. In germline, CDR1 is GTSNPN, CDR2 SVGIG (reference sequence). The V end lost 7 bases, the J end lost 0 bases, and 8 bases lay between the germline ends. In DNA, the CDR3 is TGTGCCTTTACTTTGAGCACAGATACGCAGTATTTT. Translation: CAFTLSTDTQYF.

This clone has only a few counts. The V and J genes are TRBV6-5 and TRBJ2-2; 8 nucleotides match TRBD2. Unmatched junction bases numbered 7, after V lost 6 bases and J lost 4 bases. The CDR3 sequence is 15 residues long. Germline assignment: CDR1 MNHEY and CDR2 SVGAGI. The CDR3 spells CASRSGGALTGELFF. CDR3 in DNA: TGTGCCAGCAGATCCGGGGGGGCCCTCACCGGGGAGCTGTTTTTT.

The table lists this clone with a count of one. V and J are TRBV27 and TRBJ1-1; the D gene is possibly TRBD1 (5 bases). The germline CDR1 and CDR2 sequences are MNHEY and SMNVEV (reference sequence). The V end was cut by 3 bases, the J end by 4 bases, with 9 bases between. The CDR3 has 13 amino acids. The CDR3 DNA follows: TGTGCCAGCAGTTTCAAGGGGCGCACTGAAGCTTTCTTT. This translates into CASSFKGRTEAFF.

This clone appeared many times. This chain joins TRBV7-8 and TRBJ1-1; D is ambiguous. CDR3 length equals 14 residues. Germline V gives CDR1 SGHVS, CDR2 FQNEAQ. V lost 4 bases and J lost 0, with 9 bases in between. This CDR3 reads CASSSRTVNTEAFF. The CDR3 nucleotides are TGTGCCAGCAGCTCCCGAACAGTGAACACTGAAGCTTTCTTT.

The rearrangement joins TRBV9 to TRBJ1-1; no clear D. CDR3 length: 15 amino acids. Germline loops: CDR1 SGDLS, CDR2 YYNGEE. Deletions cut 0 bases from V and 1 base from J, with 10 bases between. The CDR3, as DNA: TGTGCCAGCAGCGTAGTACCGGAGCCGAACACTGAAGCTTTCTTT. Translation gives CASSVVPEPNTEAFF.

The chain recombines TRBV4-2 with TRBJ1-4, with D unresolved. Germline V gene sequence: CDR1 LGHNA, CDR2 YNFKEQ. Trimming pared 1 base from V and 0 bases from J, leaving 15 bases between. CDR3 size: 18 residues. The CDR3 loop reads CASSQGPGGRATNEKLFF. In nucleotides, the CDR3 is TGTGCCAGCAGCCAAGGGCCAGGTGGGCGGGCAACTAATGAAAAACTGTTTTTT.

This chain uses TRBV23-1 with TRBJ2-7; 8 bases are a match to TRBD1. TRBV23-1 is sorted into the ORF group, with uncertain function. V gave up 8 bases and J gave up 2 bases; unmatched junction bases: 11. The CDR3 is 15 residues long. The chain's CDR3 is CASVCGRGQTYEQYF. CDR3 bases: TGCGCCAGCGTGTGTGGCAGGGGGCAAACCTACGAGCAGTACTTC.

The chain joins TRBV29-1 to TRBJ2-3, with TRBD1 matching over 8 bases. V shed 7 bases, J shed 0 bases, and the junction held 6 bases outside the gene matches. The CDR3 has 14 residues. CDR1 is SQVTM and CDR2 is ANQGSEA in the germline V gene. The CDR3 DNA follows: TGCAGCGCAGGACAGGGCGAGAGCACAGATACGCAGTATTTT. It specifies CSAGQGESTDTQYF.

V usage is TRBV28 and J usage is TRBJ2-7, with D unresolved. The CDR3 extends over 13 amino acids. CDR1 is MDHEN, CDR2 SYDVKM, per germline. With 7 bases removed from V and 4 bases from J, the gap between germline ends came to 14 bases. CDR3 sequence: CASNDPTLYEQYF. Written as DNA, the CDR3 is TGTGCCAGCAATGACCCGACATTGTACGAGCAGTACTTC.

The chain couples TRBV7-2 to TRBJ2-5, with TRBD2 matching 15 bases. The CDR3 sequence is 16 residues long. Losses at the gene ends were 5 bases for V and 1 base for J; bases not matched to a gene: 2. Per the germline V gene, CDR1 is SGHTA and CDR2 is FQGNSA. The CDR3 spells CASSQGLAGGQETQYF. The CDR3, as DNA: TGTGCCAGCAGCCAGGGACTAGCGGGAGGCCAAGAGACCCAGTACTTC. The full variable domain, in which reference TRBV7-2 and TRBJ2-5 provide the parts outside the CDR3, is GAGVSQSPSNKVTEKGKDVELRCDPISGHTALYWYRQSLGQGLEFLIYFQGNSAPDKSGLPSDRFSAERTGGSVSTLTIQRTQQEDSAVYLCASSQGLAGGQETQYFGPGTRLLVL.

This clone was found a few times. The V call is TRBV4-1, the J call TRBJ2-7; 9 bases agree with TRBD1. With 0 bases clipped from V and 3 bases from J, the junction kept 0 bases outside the gene matches. The CDR3 spans 14 residues. The germline V gene encodes CDR1 MGHRA and CDR2 YSYEKL. CDR3 in DNA: TGCGCCAGCAGCCAAGAGGACAGGGGCTACGAGCAGTACTTC. It specifies CASSQEDRGYEQYF.

This clone was seen ten or more times. This chain uses TRBV28 with TRBJ1-3; 7 bases match TRBD1. This CDR3 region has 16 residues. V lost 5 bases and J lost 0; bases outside the gene matches: 7. Germline-derived CDR1 and CDR2 are MDHEN and SYDVKM. CDR3 sequence (DNA): TGTGCCAGCAGTCCTATCTACAGGGGCTCTGGAAACACCATATATTTT. Protein product: CASSPIYRGSGNTIYF. Full variable domain (missing parts from reference TRBV28 and TRBJ1-3): DVKVTQSSRYLVKRTGEKVFLECVQDMDHENMFWYRQDPGLGLRLIYFSYDVKMKEKGDIPEGYSVSREKKERFSLILESASTNQTSMYLCASSPIYRGSGNTIYFGEGSWLTVV.

The chain uses TRBV7-2 and TRBJ1-4, with no clear D. The CDR3 is 14 amino acids. In germline, CDR1 is SGHTA, CDR2 FQGNSA. V gave up 4 bases and J gave up 8 bases, with 14 bases separating them. The CDR3 region has the DNA TGTGCCAGCAGCTCCGGAGAGGTTAGGGAAAAACTGTTTTTT. Amino acids: CASSSGEVREKLFF.

The CDR3 region is CASSLEAGGAGNTIYF. The CDR3 nucleotides are TGCGCCAGCAGCTTGGAGGCCGGGGGGGCTGGAAACACCATATATTTT. The chain has TRBV5-1 and TRBJ1-3; possibly TRBD1 for D (5 bases). The CDR3 contains 16 residues. Between the trimmed V and J ends, which lost 0 bases and 2 bases, there was a span of 12 bases. Germline V lookup: CDR1 SGHRS, CDR2 YFSETQ.

This clone was detected only a few times. This chain connects TRBV7-9 to TRBJ2-7, with D unclear. CDR1 SEHNR and CDR2 FQNEAQ come from the germline V gene (reference sequence). V was shortened by 5 bases and J by 6 bases, with 23 bases between the two germline ends. This CDR3 comprises 16 residues. This CDR3 is CASSPSRGPPGGEQYF. DNA for the CDR3: TGTGCCAGCAGCCCGAGTAGAGGCCCCCCCGGTGGCGAGCAGTACTTC.

This sequence joins TRBV11-2 and TRBJ1-5; the match to TRBD1 covers 8 bases. Germline loops: CDR1 SGHAT, CDR2 FQNNGV. V was pared by 3 bases and J by 6 bases, with 4 bases of the junction left unmatched. CDR3 length: 14 residues. CDR3 amino acids: CASSFGQGGQPQHF. DNA for the CDR3: TGTGCCAGCAGCTTCGGACAGGGTGGTCAGCCCCAGCATTTT.